One sample yielded the 22 T cell receptor beta chains listed below, sequenced in a study of blood T cell repertoires in COVID-19. Data came from immunoSEQ multiplex PCR; TCRdb stores just in-frame clones and leaves some out. Here the sample spans around 16,000 clones, 89% being singletons. Sequencing input: peripheral blood. The receptors shown here come from an elderly man with acute or convalescent COVID-19.

There are a few counts of this clone. The J gene is TRBJ1-4, the V gene TRBV27; D might be TRBD1 (5 bases). Per the germline V gene, CDR1 is MNHEY and CDR2 is SMNVEV (reference sequence). The CDR3 is 12 residues long. Trimming left V 4 bases short and J 7 bases short, with 7 bases between. CDR3 protein: CASSSTGEKLFF. CDR3 in DNA: TGTGCCAGCAGTTCCACAGGTGAAAAACTGTTTTTT.

The chain links TRBV18 to TRBJ2-5; D gene ambiguous. The germline V and J ends were trimmed by 3 bases and 5 bases, with 10 bases remaining between them. The CDR3 runs to 13 residues. Per germline, CDR1 KGHSH and CDR2 LQKENI. Here the CDR3 DNA reads TGTGCCAGCTCACCGCAACACGGGGAGACCCAGTACTTC. As protein: CASSPQHGETQYF.

The chain carries TRBV5-1 and TRBJ2-1; perhaps TRBD2 as D (6 bases). The V end was cut by 4 bases, the J end by 2 bases, with 10 bases between. CDR3 length: 14 amino acids. Germline lookup yields CDR1 SGHRS and CDR2 YFSETQ. The CDR3 sequence is CASSPEGTYNEQFF. CDR3 nucleotide sequence: TGCGCCAGCAGCCCGGAGGGGACCTACAATGAGCAGTTCTTC.

The chain couples TRBV30 to TRBJ1-2, with TRBD1 matching 7 bases. Germline CDR1 and CDR2: GTSNPN and SVGIG (reference sequence). V lost 2 bases, J lost 6 bases, and 9 bases stayed unmatched. The CDR3 extends over 14 amino acids. CDR3 sequence (DNA): TGTGCCTGGAGTTCCCCCACAGGGGCGCATGGCTACACCTTC. As protein: CAWSSPTGAHGYTF.

The rearrangement joins TRBV3-1 (or the pseudogene TRBV3-2) to TRBJ2-3; 7 nucleotides match TRBD2. V lost 1 base and J lost 2; bases outside the gene matches: 3. The CDR3 is 15 residues long. Germline values: CDR1 LGHDT, CDR2 YNNKEL (reference sequence). The CDR3 region has the DNA TGTGCCAGCAGCCAAGGAGCGGGACCCACAGATACGCAGTATTTT. Translating gives CASSQGAGPTDTQYF.

V and J are TRBV7-9 and TRBJ1-2; TRBD1 might be the D (5 bases). Germline V gene lookup returns CDR1 SEHNR and CDR2 FQNEAQ (reference sequence). This CDR3 has 15 amino acids. V dropped 6 bases and J dropped 8 bases, with 22 bases sitting between them. The CDR3 reads CASSLPVAGRDGYTF. The CDR3 DNA reads as TGTGCCAGCAGTCTCCCCGTGGCAGGGAGGGACGGCTACACCTTC. The complete variable domain, with remaining parts taken from reference TRBV7-9 and TRBJ1-2, reads DTGVSQNPRHKITKRGQNVTFRCDPISEHNRLYWYRQTLGQGPEFLTYFQNEAQLEKSRLLSDRFSAERPKGSFSTLEIQRTEQGDSAMYLCASSLPVAGRDGYTFGSGTRLTVV.

The V call is TRBV4-1, the J call TRBJ1-2, with TRBD1 identical over 7 bases. The junction had 12 bases not matched to a gene; V was cut back by 4 bases and J by 7 bases. Germline V gives CDR1 MGHRA, CDR2 YSYEKL. The CDR3 is 15 amino acids. The CDR3 loop is CASSRTGQERTGYTF. CDR3 sequence (DNA): TGCGCCAGCAGCCGGACAGGACAGGAAAGGACTGGCTACACCTTC.

The gene calls are TRBV5-1 and TRBJ2-1; 8 bases agree with TRBD2. V trimming: 0 bases; J trimming: 8 bases; junction bases outside the gene matches: 7. The germline V gene encodes CDR1 SGHRS and CDR2 YFSETQ. CDR3 length equals 15 residues. The CDR3 here is CASSLDTGGKDEQFF. CDR3 bases: TGCGCCAGCAGCTTGGATACGGGAGGGAAAGATGAGCAGTTCTTC.

The gene calls are TRBV27 and TRBJ2-7, with 9 bases identical to TRBD1. This CDR3 region has 15 residues. The ends lost 3 bases at V and 1 base at J; junction bases unmatched: 4. From germline, CDR1 is MNHEY and CDR2 SMNVEV (reference sequence). The CDR3 DNA sequence: TGTGCCAGCAGTTTTCAGACAGGGGGTTCCTACGAGCAGTACTTC. Amino acids: CASSFQTGGSYEQYF.

The CDR3 region is CASSLAGGETQYF. CDR3 bases: TGCGCCAGCAGCTTGGCAGGGGGCGAGACCCAGTACTTC. V usage is TRBV5-1 and J usage is TRBJ2-5, with 8 positions matching TRBD1. With 0 bases clipped from V and 5 bases from J, the junction kept 0 bases outside the gene matches. Germline loops: CDR1 SGHRS, CDR2 YFSETQ. CDR3 length equals 13 residues.

The chain carries TRBV24-1 and TRBJ2-1; TRBD1 might be the D (6 bases). CDR1 and CDR2 (germline): KGHDR, SFDVKD. The CDR3 covers 14 residues. V shed 3 bases and J shed 5 bases, with 10 bases lying between them. The CDR3 region has the DNA TGTGCCACCAGTGATGGGGGCTTGAACAATGAGCAGTTCTTC. It yields the protein CATSDGGLNNEQFF.

This clone came up a few times. The chain joins TRBV3-1 (or the pseudogene TRBV3-2) to TRBJ1-3; TRBD1 is a possible D gene (5 bases). The V gene lost 9 bases and the J gene lost 0 bases, with 9 bases spanning the gap. The CDR3 runs 13 residues. Germline V gene data show CDR1 as LGHDT and CDR2 as YNNKEL (reference sequence). Written as DNA, the CDR3 is TGTGCCAGTTCGGACAACTCTGGAAACACCATATATTTT. It encodes CASSDNSGNTIYF.

The chain is built from TRBV9 and TRBJ2-5, with TRBD2 matching 13 bases. This CDR3 contains 14 residues. After removal of 3 bases from V and 5 bases from J, the junction contained 1 base not matched to a gene. Germline V gene data show CDR1 as SGDLS and CDR2 as YYNGEE. Written as DNA, the CDR3 is TGTGCCAGCAGCGCGACTAGCGGGGGGGAGACCCAGTACTTC. This codes for CASSATSGGETQYF.

The V and J genes are TRBV5-1 and TRBJ2-1; 9 bases are shared with TRBD2. Unmatched junction bases numbered 11, after V lost 0 bases and J lost 10 bases. Germline CDR1 SGHRS, CDR2 YFSETQ. The CDR3 is 16 amino acids. The CDR3 is CASSLAITSGQGEQFF. CDR3 nucleotides: TGCGCCAGCAGCTTGGCCATAACTAGCGGGCAGGGGGAGCAGTTCTTC.

The chain links TRBV5-4 to TRBJ2-1, with D hard to call. The CDR3 contains 13 residues. CDR1 SGHNT and CDR2 YYREEE come from the germline V gene (reference sequence). The germline V and J ends were trimmed by 5 bases and 8 bases, with 14 bases remaining between them. CDR3 region: CASRPTSSYEQFF. The CDR3 DNA reads as TGTGCCAGCAGGCCGACAAGCTCGTATGAGCAGTTCTTC. The variable domain in full, completed from reference TRBV5-4 and TRBJ2-1, reads ETGVTQSPTHLIKTRGQQVTLRCSSQSGHNTVSWYQQALGQGPQFIFQYYREEENGRGNFPPRFSGLQFPNYSSELNVNALELDDSALYLCASRPTSSYEQFFGPGTRLTVL.

This chain connects TRBV4-2 to TRBJ2-5; no clear D gene. The germline V gene encodes CDR1 LGHNA and CDR2 YNFKEQ. V lost 0 bases, J lost 4 bases, and 6 bases lay in between. This CDR3 spans 13 amino acids. CDR3 in DNA: TGTGCCAGCAGCCAAGATAGTGGAGAGACCCAGTACTTC. The encoded protein is CASSQDSGETQYF.

This clone was observed a single time. V usage is TRBV3-1 (or the pseudogene TRBV3-2) and J usage is TRBJ2-2; tentative D call: TRBD2 (5 bases). CDR1 LGHDT and CDR2 YNNKEL come from the germline V gene (reference sequence). This CDR3 has 14 amino acids. Trimming pared 4 bases from V and 2 bases from J, leaving 8 bases between. The DNA of the CDR3 is TGTGCCAGCAGCCCAGCGGCTAACACCGGGGAGCTGTTTTTT. This sequence encodes CASSPAANTGELFF.

The V and J genes are TRBV24-1 and TRBJ2-7; tentative D call: TRBD1 (6 bases). CDR3 length: 13 residues. V was trimmed by 4 bases and J by 4 bases, leaving 10 bases between them. Germline loops: CDR1 KGHDR, CDR2 SFDVKD. CDR3 in amino acids: CATSEGGKYEQYF. The CDR3 nucleotides read TGTGCCACCAGTGAAGGGGGAAAGTACGAGCAGTACTTC.

The gene calls are TRBV18 and TRBJ1-2; D gene unclear. This CDR3 region has 13 residues. V lost 0 bases and J lost 2, with 4 bases in between. Germline V lookup: CDR1 KGHSH, CDR2 LQKENI. The CDR3 DNA reads as TGTGCCAGCTCACCACCGGCAAACTATGGCTACACCTTC. As protein: CASSPPANYGYTF.

The chain has TRBV5-6 and TRBJ2-7, with 10 bases aligning to TRBD1. Germline V lookup: CDR1 SGHDT, CDR2 YYEEEE. Trimming cost V 4 bases and J 2 bases; bases outside gene matches: 6. The CDR3 contains 15 residues. Written as DNA, the CDR3 is TGTGCCAGCAGCCCGGGGACAGGGGCCCCCTACGAGCAGTACTTC. Its translation: CASSPGTGAPYEQYF.

CDR3 loop: CASSEAHGGQPQHF. CDR3 nucleotide sequence: TGTGCCAGCAGTGAAGCGCATGGGGGGCAGCCCCAGCATTTT. This chain links TRBV6-1 with TRBJ1-5; possible D gene TRBD1, 5 bases. In germline, CDR1 is MNHNS, CDR2 SASEGT. The CDR3 loop spans 14 amino acids. V lost 0 bases, J lost 7 bases, and 10 bases lay in between.

V gene TRBV4-1 combines with J gene TRBJ1-4, with D unclear. The V gene's germline CDR1 is MGHRA and CDR2 YSYEKL. The CDR3 runs to 13 residues. The V end was cut by 0 bases, the J end by 10 bases, with 9 bases between. The DNA of the CDR3 is TGCGCCAGCAGCCAAGAATCCAGCGCAAAACTGTTTTTT. Its protein is CASSQESSAKLFF.